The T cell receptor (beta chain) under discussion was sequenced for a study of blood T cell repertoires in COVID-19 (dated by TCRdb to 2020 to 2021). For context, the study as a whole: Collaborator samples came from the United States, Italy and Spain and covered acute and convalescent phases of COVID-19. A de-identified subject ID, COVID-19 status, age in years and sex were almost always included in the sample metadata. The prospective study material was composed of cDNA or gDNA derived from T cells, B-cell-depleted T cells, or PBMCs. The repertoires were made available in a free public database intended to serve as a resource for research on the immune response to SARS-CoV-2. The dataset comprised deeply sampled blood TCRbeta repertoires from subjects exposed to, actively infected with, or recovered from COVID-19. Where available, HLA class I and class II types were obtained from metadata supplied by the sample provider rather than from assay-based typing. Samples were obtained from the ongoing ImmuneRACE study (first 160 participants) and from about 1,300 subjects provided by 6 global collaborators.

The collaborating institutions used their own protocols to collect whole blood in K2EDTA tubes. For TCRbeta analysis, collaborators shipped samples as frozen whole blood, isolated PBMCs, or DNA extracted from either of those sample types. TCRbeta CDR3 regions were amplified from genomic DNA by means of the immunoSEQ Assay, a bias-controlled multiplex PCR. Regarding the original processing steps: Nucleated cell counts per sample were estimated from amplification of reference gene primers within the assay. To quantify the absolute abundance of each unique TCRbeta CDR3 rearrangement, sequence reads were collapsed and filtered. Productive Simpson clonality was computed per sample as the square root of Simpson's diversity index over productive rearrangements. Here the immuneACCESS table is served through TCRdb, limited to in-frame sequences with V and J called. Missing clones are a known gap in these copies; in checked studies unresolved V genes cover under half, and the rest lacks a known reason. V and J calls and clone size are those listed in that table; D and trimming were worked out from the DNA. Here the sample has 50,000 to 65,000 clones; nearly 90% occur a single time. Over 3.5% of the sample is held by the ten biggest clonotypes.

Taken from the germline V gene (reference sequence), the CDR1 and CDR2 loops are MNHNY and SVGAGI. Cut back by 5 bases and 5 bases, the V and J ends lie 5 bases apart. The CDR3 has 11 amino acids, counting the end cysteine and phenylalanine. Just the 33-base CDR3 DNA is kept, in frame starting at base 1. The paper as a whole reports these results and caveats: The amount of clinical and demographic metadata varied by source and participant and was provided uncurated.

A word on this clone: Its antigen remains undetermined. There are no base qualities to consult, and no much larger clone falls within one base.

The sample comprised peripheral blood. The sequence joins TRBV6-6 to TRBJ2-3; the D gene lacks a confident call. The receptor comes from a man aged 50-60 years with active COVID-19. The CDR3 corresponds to CASSTIDTQYF. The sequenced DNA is TGTGCCAGCAGTACAATAGATACGCAGTATTTT.